This is a list of T cell receptor beta chains from one sample in a study of breast tumors, draining lymph nodes, adjacent tissues. Using its own MiXCR run on the multiplex PCR reads, TCRdb lists one record per CDR3 protein. The top ten clones hold roughly 3.8% of a sample with about 170,000 distinct CDR3 sequences, about 33% of them seen once. Input material: axillary lymph node tissue. The origin of the receptors is a female donor with breast cancer. Some clones in this sample may be carry-over from other donors' samples. Each CDR3 is given with its conserved first and last residue. D genes are given only for firm matches. The size of a clone is reported for some rows only, either as once, few or many, or as a class for expanded clones.

abundance: many; d_gene: TRBD2; v_gene: TRBV7-8; j_gene: TRBJ2-5; CDR3nt: TGTGCCAGCAGCTCAAATCGTGGCGGGGGTCAAGAGAGATTGCGACCCGGGTACTTC; CDR3aa: CASSSNRGGGQERLRPGYF
abundance: many; d_gene: .; v_gene: TRBV6-5; j_gene: TRBJ1-5; CDR3nt: TGTGCCAGCAGACGAACTGGTATTTCGAGCAATCAGCCCCAGCATTTT; CDR3aa: CASRRTGISSNQPQHF
abundance: few; d_gene: TRBD2; v_gene: TRBV28; j_gene: TRBJ2-1; CDR3nt: TGTGCCAGCAGTGCGGTCCTCTGGACTAGCGGGAGCTACAATGAGCAGTTCTTC; CDR3aa: CASSAVLWTSGSYNEQFF
abundance: many; d_gene: TRBD1; v_gene: TRBV20-1; j_gene: TRBJ1-5; CDR3nt: TGCAGTGCTGACACAACGGGACAGGGTAGAGGGGGGAATCAGCCCCAGCATTTT; CDR3aa: CSADTTGQGRGGNQPQHF
abundance: many; d_gene: .; v_gene: TRBV6-5; j_gene: TRBJ2-7; CDR3nt: TGTGCCAGCAGTCAAGTCGTGGGGGCCCAGACCTACGAGCAGTACTTC; CDR3aa: CASSQVVGAQTYEQYF
abundance: .; d_gene: TRBD2; v_gene: TRBV7-9; j_gene: TRBJ2-7; CDR3nt: TGTGCCAGCAGCTCGGGACTAGCTGTAGACGAGCAGTACTTC; CDR3aa: CASSSGLAVDEQYF
abundance: many; d_gene: .; v_gene: TRBV30; j_gene: TRBJ1-2; CDR3nt: TGTGCATTGGAGAACTATGGCTACACCTTC; CDR3aa: CALENYGYTF
abundance: few; d_gene: .; v_gene: TRBV28; j_gene: TRBJ2-3; CDR3nt: TGTGCCAGCAGTTCCAACCGGGTCCGGGACCTGTTCACAGATACGCAGTATTTT; CDR3aa: CASSSNRVRDLFTDTQYF
abundance: many; d_gene: TRBD2; v_gene: TRBV7-9; j_gene: TRBJ2-5; CDR3nt: TGTGCCAGCAGCTTATTGGTTGCTAGCGGGATAGGAGAGACCCAGTACTTC; CDR3aa: CASSLLVASGIGETQYF
abundance: many; d_gene: .; v_gene: TRBV9; j_gene: TRBJ2-4; CDR3nt: TGTGCCAGCAGCGTAGAGGTGGGGCCCAAAAACATTCAGTACTTC; CDR3aa: CASSVEVGPKNIQYF
abundance: many; d_gene: .; v_gene: TRBV7-6; j_gene: TRBJ2-7; CDR3nt: TGTGCCAGCAGCTTAGGGAGGGAGCAGTACTTC; CDR3aa: CASSLGREQYF
abundance: many; d_gene: .; v_gene: TRBV9; j_gene: TRBJ1-2; CDR3nt: TGTGCCAGCAGCGTAGGAACCGCTAACTATGGCTACACCTTC; CDR3aa: CASSVGTANYGYTF
abundance: .; d_gene: TRBD1; v_gene: TRBV2; j_gene: TRBJ2-5; CDR3nt: TGTGCCAGCCTTCGGGACAGCTCAACTGTCGAGACTCAGCACTTC; CDR3aa: CASLRDSSTVETQHF
abundance: many; d_gene: .; v_gene: TRBV5-1; j_gene: TRBJ2-5; CDR3nt: TGCGCCAGCAGTGCGTCAGGGGCTAGGGACACCCAGTACTTC; CDR3aa: CASSASGARDTQYF
abundance: many; d_gene: .; v_gene: TRBV12-3/TRBV12-4; j_gene: TRBJ2-1; CDR3nt: TGTGCCAGCAGTTTACGGATAGGGGGTAATGAGCAGTTCTTC; CDR3aa: CASSLRIGGNEQFF
abundance: many; d_gene: TRBD1; v_gene: TRBV3-1; j_gene: TRBJ1-2; CDR3nt: TGTGCCAGCAGCTACTGGACAGGGGAGGGGGATGGCTACACCTTC; CDR3aa: CASSYWTGEGDGYTF
abundance: many; d_gene: .; v_gene: TRBV19; j_gene: TRBJ2-3; CDR3nt: TGTGCCAGTAGTAGCTCCCTCATCACAGATACGCAGTATTTT; CDR3aa: CASSSSLITDTQYF
abundance: many; d_gene: .; v_gene: TRBV4-2; j_gene: TRBJ2-7; CDR3nt: TGTGCCAGCAGCCAAGATTCCACGCCCGGGGGACCACGCGAGCAGTACTTC; CDR3aa: CASSQDSTPGGPREQYF
abundance: .; d_gene: .; v_gene: TRBV5-8; j_gene: TRBJ2-7; CDR3nt: TGTGCCAGCAGCTTGGAGCACGCACGTTACGAGCAGTACTTC; CDR3aa: CASSLEHARYEQYF
abundance: many; d_gene: .; v_gene: TRBV7-9; j_gene: TRBJ2-4; CDR3nt: TGTGCCAGCAGCTTTTCAGCGGACATTCAGTACTTC; CDR3aa: CASSFSADIQYF
abundance: .; d_gene: .; v_gene: TRBV7-9; j_gene: TRBJ1-2; CDR3nt: TGTGCCAGCAGCTTAGTGGAGGGGGACTATGGCTACACCTTC; CDR3aa: CASSLVEGDYGYTF
abundance: many; d_gene: .; v_gene: TRBV28; j_gene: TRBJ2-6; CDR3nt: TGTGCCAGCAGTCCTAGGGCCCAAAGTCGCCCTGGGGCCAACGTCCTGACTTTC; CDR3aa: CASSPRAQSRPGANVLTF
abundance: many; d_gene: .; v_gene: TRBV3-1; j_gene: TRBJ1-5; CDR3nt: TGTGCCAGCGGGGACGGTAATAGGAGGCAGCCCCAGCATTTT; CDR3aa: CASGDGNRRQPQHF
abundance: .; d_gene: .; v_gene: TRBV29-1; j_gene: TRBJ1-5; CDR3nt: TGCAGCGTAGGTGGCAGCAATCAGCCCCAGCATTTT; CDR3aa: CSVGGSNQPQHF
abundance: .; d_gene: TRBD2; v_gene: TRBV6-2/TRBV6-3; j_gene: TRBJ2-7; CDR3nt: TGTGGGAGCGGGAGACCCGAGCAGTACTTC; CDR3aa: CGSGRPEQYF
abundance: .; d_gene: .; v_gene: TRBV20-1; j_gene: TRBJ2-3; CDR3nt: TGCAGTGAAGGGTATACGCAGTATTTT; CDR3aa: CSEGYTQYF
abundance: .; d_gene: TRBD1; v_gene: TRBV20-1; j_gene: TRBJ2-2; CDR3nt: TGCAGTGCTAATTTTCAGGGGGCCGGGGAGCTGTTTTTT; CDR3aa: CSANFQGAGELFF
abundance: .; d_gene: .; v_gene: TRBV6-1; j_gene: TRBJ1-2; CDR3nt: TGTGCCAGCAGCTCGGATGGGTTCCATGGCTACACCTTC; CDR3aa: CASSSDGFHGYTF
abundance: many; d_gene: .; v_gene: TRBV5-1; j_gene: TRBJ2-3; CDR3nt: TGCGCCAGCAGCTTGAACACAGCAACAGATACGCAGTATTTT; CDR3aa: CASSLNTATDTQYF
abundance: .; d_gene: TRBD1; v_gene: TRBV7-6; j_gene: TRBJ2-5; CDR3nt: TGTGCCAGCAGTTCCCAGGGGGACGGGGAGACCCAGTACTTC; CDR3aa: CASSSQGDGETQYF
abundance: .; d_gene: TRBD2; v_gene: TRBV29-1; j_gene: TRBJ2-5; CDR3nt: TGCAGCGTCGGGGGGACTCAGGAGACCCAGTACTTC; CDR3aa: CSVGGTQETQYF
abundance: many; d_gene: .; v_gene: TRBV28; j_gene: TRBJ2-7; CDR3nt: TGTGCCAGCAGTCTGACTTGGGGTGCGTACGAGCAGTACTTC; CDR3aa: CASSLTWGAYEQYF
abundance: .; d_gene: .; v_gene: TRBV20-1; j_gene: TRBJ2-6; CDR3nt: TGCAGTGCTAGAGATTTGAGGGCCTGGGGCGACACTGAAGCTTTC; CDR3aa: CSARDLRAWGDTEAF
abundance: many; d_gene: .; v_gene: TRBV15; j_gene: TRBJ1-2; CDR3nt: TGTGCCACCAGCAGAGATCGGAACGGCGGTCCGTATGGCTACACCTTC; CDR3aa: CATSRDRNGGPYGYTF
abundance: many; d_gene: .; v_gene: TRBV6-5; j_gene: TRBJ2-7; CDR3nt: TGTGCCAGCAGTCGTGCGACAGGTAACTACGAGCAGTACTTC; CDR3aa: CASSRATGNYEQYF
abundance: many; d_gene: .; v_gene: TRBV20-1; j_gene: TRBJ1-2; CDR3nt: TGCAGTGCTAAGGGGATGAGGGAGGGGTTGGATGGCTACACCTTC; CDR3aa: CSAKGMREGLDGYTF
abundance: many; d_gene: .; v_gene: TRBV6-1; j_gene: TRBJ2-2; CDR3nt: TGTGCCGGGGGGCGGACTACCCTTGGAGACGGGGAGCTGTTTTTT; CDR3aa: CAGGRTTLGDGELFF
abundance: many; d_gene: .; v_gene: TRBV7-2; j_gene: TRBJ2-6; CDR3nt: TGTGCCAGCAGTCCTTACAGCTCTGGGGCCAACGTCCTGACTTTC; CDR3aa: CASSPYSSGANVLTF
abundance: .; d_gene: TRBD2; v_gene: TRBV10-3; j_gene: TRBJ2-1; CDR3nt: TGTGCCATCAGTTCGTCTAGCGGGGTTTACAATGAGCAGTTCTTC; CDR3aa: CAISSSSGVYNEQFF
abundance: many; d_gene: TRBD2; v_gene: TRBV5-4; j_gene: TRBJ2-1; CDR3nt: TGTGCTTCCCGGGCTAGCGGGAGTCACAATGAGCAGTTCTTC; CDR3aa: CASRASGSHNEQFF
abundance: many; d_gene: .; v_gene: TRBV28; j_gene: TRBJ2-3; CDR3nt: TGTGCCAGCAGTTTTATCATAGGGCGGAGCACAGATACGCAGTATTTT; CDR3aa: CASSFIIGRSTDTQYF
abundance: .; d_gene: .; v_gene: TRBV6-5; j_gene: TRBJ2-4; CDR3nt: TGTGCCAGCAGTACAGGGTTTCGCGGGGCCAAAAACATTCAGTACTTC; CDR3aa: CASSTGFRGAKNIQYF